This TCR beta chain is drawn from a study of cytomegalovirus exposure and HLA in healthy donors. 13 Jbeta primers and 60 Vbeta primers were used for the PCR. TCRdb's table, derived via immunoSEQ multiplex PCR, lists solely in-frame clones and lacks some. Here the sample spans around 100,000 clones, around 73% being singletons. Study-level points and caveats: Later analysis identified a missense DCLRE1C variant that was linked to TCR beta V- and J-gene trimming.

Germline V gene sequence: CDR1 ENHRY, CDR2 SYGVKD. There are 12 residues in the CDR3. The V end was cut by 6 bases, the J end by 4 bases, with 9 bases between. Notes on this clone: Its antigen is as yet unknown.

The chain is built from TRBV10-3 and TRBJ1-2; D is ambiguous. The sequencing input was PBMCs. The clonotype comes from a middle-aged woman in good health and CMV-seropositive. CDR3 in amino acids: CAIRNDTYGYTF. CDR3 bases: TGTGCCATCAGAAACGACACCTATGGCTACACCTTC.